This record concerns one T cell receptor (beta chain) sequence. The data belong to a study of blood T cell repertoires in COVID-19. Study details: T cells, B-cell-depleted T cells, or PBMCs provided the cDNA or gDNA that served as material.

Original handling: Reference gene primer amplification gave nucleated cell count estimates. The table came from immunoSEQ multiplex PCR; TCRdb's copy has only in-frame clones and leaves some out. V, J and clone size were drawn from that table, and D and trimming were deduced from the DNA. The table records over 200,000 clones, about nine tenths of them present only once. Unmatched junction bases numbered 6, after V lost 4 bases and J lost 5 bases. Germline CDR1 SGHNT, CDR2 YENEEA. This CDR3 contains 15 residues. This sequence originates from a middle-aged man with acute or convalescent COVID-19. This chain links TRBV11-3 with TRBJ2-7, with 12 bases lining up with TRBD1. Sequencing input: peripheral blood. This chain's CDR3 is CASSSSGQGAHEQYF. CDR3 nucleotides: TGTGCCAGCAGCTCATCGGGACAGGGGGCCCACGAGCAGTACTTC.